The T cell receptor beta chain described here comes from a study of blood T cell repertoires in COVID-19. Study summary: Samples taken during acute and convalescent COVID-19 were collected in the United States, Italy and Spain. Nucleic acid was either cDNA or gDNA, and it came from T cells, B-cell-depleted T cells, or PBMCs.

This CDR3 has 15 amino acids. CDR1 and CDR2 from the germline V gene are SGHVS and FQNEAQ. The V end was cut by 6 bases, the J end by 4 bases, with 13 bases between. Source study methods: From reference gene primer amplification, estimates of nucleated cell counts were derived. Data came from immunoSEQ multiplex PCR; TCRdb stores just in-frame clones and leaves some out. V and J calls and clone size are as listed in that table; D and trimming were resolved from the DNA. The sample contains about 170,000 clones, roughly nine tenths of which appear only once. The receptor was isolated from a man aged 60-69 years with acute or convalescent COVID-19. The sequenced sample consisted of peripheral blood. V usage is TRBV7-8 and J usage is TRBJ2-6; D gene uncertain. The CDR3 is CASSYSLPGANVLTF. The CDR3 nucleotides are TGTGCCAGCAGTTACAGTCTGCCCGGGGCCAACGTCCTGACTTTC.